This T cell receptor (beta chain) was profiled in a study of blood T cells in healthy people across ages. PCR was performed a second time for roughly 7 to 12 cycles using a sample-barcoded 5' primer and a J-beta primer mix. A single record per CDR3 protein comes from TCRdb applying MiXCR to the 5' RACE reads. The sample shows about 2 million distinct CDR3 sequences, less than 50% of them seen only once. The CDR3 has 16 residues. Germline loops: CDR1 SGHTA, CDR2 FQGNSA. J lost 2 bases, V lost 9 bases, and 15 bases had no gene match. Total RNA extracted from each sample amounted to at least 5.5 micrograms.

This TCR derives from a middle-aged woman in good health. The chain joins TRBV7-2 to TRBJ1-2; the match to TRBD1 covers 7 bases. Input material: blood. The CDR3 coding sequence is TGTGCCAGTTGTCCCGGCCCGGGACAGTTGAACTATGGCTACACCTTC. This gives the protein CASCPGPGQLNYGYTF.